This T cell receptor (beta chain) was observed in a study of T cell changes during pregnancy in multiple sclerosis. Produced via immunoSEQ multiplex PCR; TCRdb's table is partial and in-frame only. The profile shows about 79,000 clones, about 89% of them singletons. V gave up 5 bases and J gave up 5 bases, with 14 bases separating them. Germline V lookup: CDR1 SGHRS, CDR2 YFSETQ. The CDR3 is made up of 14 amino acids. This clone showed up just once. This receptor was identified in a female donor with multiple sclerosis, enrolled in a pregnancy study. This specimen consisted of CD4+ T cells from peripheral blood mononuclear cells, obtained in the second trimester of pregnancy. The J gene is TRBJ1-5, the V gene TRBV5-1, with D unclear. The CDR3 DNA follows: TGCGCCAGCAGGGAGGGAACCAACGATCAGCCCCAGCATTTT. It specifies CASREGTNDQPQHF.